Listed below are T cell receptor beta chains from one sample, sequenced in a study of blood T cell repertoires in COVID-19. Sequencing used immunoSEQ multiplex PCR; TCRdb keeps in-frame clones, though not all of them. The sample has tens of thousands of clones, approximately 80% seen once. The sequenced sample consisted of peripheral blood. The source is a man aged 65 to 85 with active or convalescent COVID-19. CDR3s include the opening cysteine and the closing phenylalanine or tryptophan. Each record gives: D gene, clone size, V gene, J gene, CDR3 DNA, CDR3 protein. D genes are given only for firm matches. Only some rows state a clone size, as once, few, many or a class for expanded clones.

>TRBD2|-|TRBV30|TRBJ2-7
TGTGCCTGGAGGGGCAGTCCCGGGACTAGCAGTTCCTACGAGCAGTACTTC
CAWRGSPGTSSSYEQYF
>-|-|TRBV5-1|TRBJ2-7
TGCGCCAGCAGCTTTGAGAGCCCCTACGAGCAGTACTTC
CASSFESPYEQYF
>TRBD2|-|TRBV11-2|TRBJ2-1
TGTGCCAGCAGCTTAGCCCTAGCGGGGGGGCCGGATGAGCAGTTCTTC
CASSLALAGGPDEQFF
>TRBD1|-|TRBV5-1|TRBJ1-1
TGCGCCAGCAGCACCACAGGGGGCATAGGGTACACTGAAGCTTTCTTT
CASSTTGGIGYTEAFF
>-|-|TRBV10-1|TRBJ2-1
TGCGCCAGCAGTGAGTCGGGACAACCGAATGAGCAGTTCTTC
CASSESGQPNEQFF
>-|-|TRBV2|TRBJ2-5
TGTGCCAGCAAACATCCAGGGGGGTTAGGAGAGACCCAGTACTTC
CASKHPGGLGETQYF
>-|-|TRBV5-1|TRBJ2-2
TGCGCCAGCACCCTTGACAGCCCGAACACCGGGGAGCTGTTTTTT
CASTLDSPNTGELFF
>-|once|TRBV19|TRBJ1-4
TGTGCCAGTCTTTCCGGGACTCGTGGAAAACTGTTTTTT
CASLSGTRGKLFF
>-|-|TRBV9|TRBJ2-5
TGTGCCAGCAGCGCCACTGGGACTCCATACTATCAAGAGACCCAGTACTTC
CASSATGTPYYQETQYF
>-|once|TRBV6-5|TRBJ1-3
TGTGCCAGCAGTACCGGGGACACCATATATTTT
CASSTGDTIYF
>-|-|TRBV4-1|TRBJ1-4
TGCGCCAGCAGCCCGGGGGAGGTAGAAAAACTGTTTTTT
CASSPGEVEKLFF
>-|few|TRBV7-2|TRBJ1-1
TGTGCCAGCAGCGCCAGGGTTGGGGCTGAAGCTTTCTTT
CASSARVGAEAFF
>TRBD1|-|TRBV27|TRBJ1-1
TGTGCCAGCAGACCTCTAGACAGGGGCACTGAAGCTTTCTTT
CASRPLDRGTEAFF
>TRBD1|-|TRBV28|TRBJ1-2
TGTGCCGGTAAAGACGTACAGGGGAACTATGGCTACACCTTC
CAGKDVQGNYGYTF
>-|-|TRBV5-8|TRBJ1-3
TGTGCCAGCAGCCTCGAGGTTACCTCTGGAAACACCATATATTTT
CASSLEVTSGNTIYF
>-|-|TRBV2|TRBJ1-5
TGTGCCAGCAGCGAAAGGGGGATAGGCAATCAGCCCCAGCATTTT
CASSERGIGNQPQHF